The clone carrying this TCR beta chain was counted a single time. The CDR3 runs to 13 residues. The germline CDR1 and CDR2 sequences are MNHEY and SVGAGI. The V and J ends lost 6 bases and 6 bases respectively, with 15 bases between them. This entry comes from a study of blood T cells in healthy people across ages. Primed by a sample-barcoded 5' primer and a J-beta primer mix, a second PCR proceeded for 7 to 11 cycles. MiXCR, applied by TCRdb to the 5' RACE reads, yields one record per CDR3 protein. The data contain about 1.4 million distinct CDR3 sequences, 45% to 70% of them singletons. The chain combines TRBV6-5 with TRBJ2-7, with a possible D match to TRBD1 (6 bases). Material: blood. This sequence was found in a man in his late teens or twenties in good health. The CDR3 coding sequence is TGTGCCAGCAGCTTCAGGGCAGGGGCCGAGCAGTACTTC. Protein sequence: CASSFRAGAEQYF.